The T cell receptor (beta chain) described here comes from a study of early T cells in non-severe SARS-CoV-2 infection. Study overall: Whole-blood bulk RNA, unsorted, was sequenced, and chains were unpaired.

This clonotype has at least ten counts. TCRdb re-called the 5' RACE reads with MiXCR, one entry per CDR3 protein. The top ten hold around 3.2% of the sample, which has about 110,000 distinct CDR3 sequences, about 12% seen once. V was shortened by 7 bases and J by 3 bases, with 19 bases between the two germline ends. CDR3 length: 15 residues. Germline loops: CDR1 DFQATT, CDR2 SNEGSKA (reference sequence). Input material: whole blood. This chain connects TRBV20-1 to TRBJ2-1, with D perhaps TRBD2 (5 bases). The receptor was derived from an adult who was a healthcare worker with PCR-confirmed SARS-CoV-2 infection or an uninfected control (not recorded which). The CDR3, as DNA: TGCAGTGGAGGAGGAGCGGCCGAAAACTACAATGAGCAGTTCTTC. Its translation: CSGGGAAENYNEQFF.